These 30 T cell receptor beta chains originate from one sample sequenced in a study of T cell repertoires in cytomegalovirus infection. TCRdb passed the reads through MiXCR, listing each CDR3 protein once. This sample has 630,000 or so distinct CDR3 sequences, with 24% found just once. The material sequenced was CD8+ T cells from PBMCs. These receptors originate from a human donor in good health (CMV status not recorded). Some clones in this sample may be carry-over from other donors' samples.

This clonotype was seen only a few times. This may come from a read error, since a much larger clone is one base off. The gene calls are TRBV7-9 and TRBJ1-5; D gene ambiguous. Between the trimmed V and J ends, which lost 2 bases and 5 bases, there was a span of 4 bases. CDR1 and CDR2 from the germline V gene are SEHNR and FQNEAQ (reference sequence). The CDR3 contains 12 residues. CDR3 sequence (DNA): TGTGCCAGCAGCTTATGGGATCAGCCCCAGCATTTT. The encoded protein is CASSLWDQPQHF.

This clonotype was found a few times. This sequence joins TRBV3-1 and TRBJ2-6; D is possibly TRBD1 or TRBD2 (5 bases each). V was trimmed by 8 bases and J by 0 bases, leaving 8 bases between them. The CDR3 is made up of 14 amino acids. Germline V gene lookup returns CDR1 LGHDT and CDR2 YNNKEL (reference sequence). The CDR3 DNA sequence: TGTGCCAGCGTGGGGGACTCTGGGGCCAACGTCCTGACTTTC. Translating it yields CASVGDSGANVLTF. Combining the CDR3 with reference TRBV3-1 and TRBJ2-6 gives the whole variable domain DTAVSQTPKYLVTQMGNDKSIKCEQNLGHDTMYWYKQDSKKFLKIMFSYNNKELIINETVPNRFSPKSPDKAHLNLHINSLELGDSAVYFCASVGDSGANVLTFGAGSRLTVL.

This clonotype was detected only a few times. This rearrangement joins TRBV7-2 to TRBJ1-2; D call uncertain. The CDR3 runs 12 residues. V gave up 3 bases and J gave up 6 bases, with 8 bases separating them. Germline-derived CDR1 and CDR2 are SGHTA and FQGNSA. The CDR3 nucleotides are TGTGCCAGCAGCTTCCCCATGCATGGCTACACCTTC. Translated: CASSFPMHGYTF.

This clonotype appeared many times. V is TRBV7-6 and J is TRBJ2-6, with TRBD1 identical over 7 bases. CDR3 length equals 16 residues. J lost 4 bases, V lost 4 bases, and 7 bases had no gene match. Germline CDR1 reads SGHVS; CDR2 reads FNYEAQ. The CDR3 DNA sequence: TGTGCCAGCAGCTCGACAGGGTCGTGGGGGGCCAACGTCCTGACTTTC. This sequence encodes CASSSTGSWGANVLTF.

The rearrangement joins TRBV7-3 to TRBJ2-2; TRBD2 is a possible D gene (6 bases). The CDR3 is 15 amino acids. V lost 4 bases and J lost 7, with 16 bases in between. The germline V gene encodes CDR1 SGHTA and CDR2 FQGTGA. The chain's CDR3 is CASSWGGAEGGELFF. The CDR3 coding sequence is TGTGCCAGCAGCTGGGGCGGGGCCGAGGGCGGGGAGCTGTTTTTT.

The sample holds a few counts of this clonotype. The genes are TRBV7-6 and TRBJ2-3; D is unresolved. This CDR3 spans 15 amino acids. CDR1 is SGHVS, CDR2 FNYEAQ, per germline. The V end lost 0 bases, the J end lost 0 bases, and 7 bases lay between the germline ends. CDR3 in amino acids: CASSLAQFSTDTQYF. DNA for the CDR3: TGTGCCAGCAGCTTAGCGCAGTTTAGCACAGATACGCAGTATTTT.

The rearrangement joins TRBV6-1 to TRBJ2-1; 9 bases are a match to TRBD1. V lost 5 bases, J lost 6 bases, and 8 bases stayed unmatched. CDR1 is MNHNS, CDR2 SASEGT, per germline. CDR3 length equals 15 residues. CDR3 protein: CASSTGTGLGNEQFF. The CDR3 DNA reads TGTGCCAGCAGTACCGGGACAGGGTTGGGCAATGAGCAGTTCTTC.

This clonotype has just a few counts. V usage is TRBV27 and J usage is TRBJ2-2; 13 bases match TRBD2. The germline V gene has CDR1 MNHEY and CDR2 SMNVEV (reference sequence). V lost 8 bases and J lost 5; bases outside the gene matches: 11. CDR3 length equals 17 residues. This chain's CDR3 is CASWDSGTSGITGELFF. Here the CDR3 DNA reads TGTGCCAGCTGGGACTCCGGGACTAGCGGGATTACCGGGGAGCTGTTTTTT.

This chain connects TRBV29-1 to TRBJ2-7; D is perhaps TRBD2 (5 bases). The V gene's germline CDR1 is SQVTM and CDR2 ANQGSEA. Trimming pared 2 bases from V and 2 bases from J, leaving 7 bases between. The CDR3 has 12 amino acids. CDR3 nucleotide sequence: TGCAGCGTTGAATTCGGGGCCTACGAGCAGTACTTC. This sequence encodes CSVEFGAYEQYF.

The chain carries TRBV12-5 and TRBJ2-5, with 9 nucleotides matching TRBD1. Looked up from germline, CDR1 is LGHNT and CDR2 is FRNRAP. Unmatched junction bases numbered 18, after V lost 3 bases and J lost 1 base. This CDR3 comprises 20 residues. The CDR3 DNA is TGTGCTAGTGGTTTTTATCTCGAGGACCGGGACAGGGACAGCCAAGAGACCCAGTACTTC. Its translation is CASGFYLEDRDRDSQETQYF.

The table lists this clonotype with a few counts. CDR3 nucleotide sequence: TGTGCCAGCAGCCAAGAATCTGATGGCTACACCTTC. Protein sequence: CASSQESDGYTF. The chain uses TRBV7-9 and TRBJ1-2; D gene uncertain. The V end was cut by 5 bases, the J end by 6 bases, with 10 bases between. The germline gives CDR1 SEHNR, CDR2 FQNEAQ (reference sequence). The CDR3 loop spans 12 amino acids.

The chain is built from TRBV5-1 and TRBJ2-3, with D possibly being TRBD1 (5 bases). This CDR3 has 17 amino acids. CDR1 SGHRS and CDR2 YFSETQ come from the germline V gene. V dropped 3 bases and J dropped 1 base, with 18 bases sitting between them. CDR3 DNA sequence: TGCGCCAGCAGCTCCAACCCGACAGTTTCGGGCACAGATACGCAGTATTTT. It yields the protein CASSSNPTVSGTDTQYF. The entire variable domain, with the rest obtained from reference TRBV5-1 and TRBJ2-3, is as follows: KAGVTQTPRYLIKTRGQQVTLSCSPISGHRSVSWYQQTPGQGLQFLFEYFSETQRNKGNFPGRFSGRQFSNSRSEMNVSTLELGDSALYLCASSSNPTVSGTDTQYFGPGTRLTVL.

A few counts support this clonotype. The chain recombines TRBV10-3 with TRBJ2-3; perhaps TRBD2 as D (7 bases). This CDR3 region has 13 residues. V lost 8 bases and J 0 bases, leaving 9 bases between the germline ends. CDR1 and CDR2 from the germline V gene are ENHRY and SYGVKD. CDR3 in DNA: TGTGCCATCGAGGGGGGGAGCACAGATACGCAGTATTTT. Residues: CAIEGGSTDTQYF.

This clonotype appeared a few times. The chain employs TRBV7-9 and TRBJ2-5; 13 positions match TRBD2. From germline, CDR1 is SEHNR and CDR2 FQNEAQ (reference sequence). With 4 bases clipped from V and 13 bases from J, the junction kept 9 bases outside the gene matches. This CDR3 spans 14 amino acids. DNA of the CDR3: TGTGCCAGCAGCTCGGGACTAGCGGGGCCCGCCGGGTACTTC. It codes for CASSSGLAGPAGYF.

This clonotype came up a few times. V is TRBV13 and J is TRBJ1-4, with D maybe TRBD1 (6 bases). The V end lost 2 bases, the J end lost 8 bases, and 9 bases lay between the germline ends. The CDR3 has 13 amino acids. Per the germline V gene, CDR1 is PRHDT and CDR2 is FYEKMQ (reference sequence). This chain's CDR3 is CASSLRGHEKLFF. The CDR3, as DNA: TGTGCCAGCAGCTTAAGGGGACACGAAAAACTGTTTTTT.

The rearrangement links TRBV6-6 to TRBJ1-3; tentatively, D is TRBD1 (6 bases). V was clipped by 2 bases and J by 1 base, with 12 bases between them. This CDR3 spans 16 amino acids. Germline CDR1 is MNHNY and CDR2 is SVGAGI (reference sequence). CDR3 loop: CASSYPPGVSGNTIYF. The CDR3 DNA follows: TGTGCCAGCAGTTACCCGCCAGGGGTGTCTGGAAACACCATATATTTT.

This clonotype was counted at least ten times. This chain uses TRBV28 with TRBJ1-4; 10 nucleotides match TRBD1. CDR1 is MDHEN and CDR2 is SYDVKM in the germline V gene. Trimming took 7 bases from V and 8 from J; bases not matched to a gene: 4. There are 13 residues in the CDR3. DNA for the CDR3: TGTGCCAGCAACGGACAGGGGGGAGAAAAACTGTTTTTT. This translates into CASNGQGGEKLFF.

This clonotype came up many times. This rearrangement joins TRBV7-6 to TRBJ2-2; no reliable D call. Germline CDR1 SGHVS, CDR2 FNYEAQ. This CDR3 comprises 12 residues. V lost 5 bases, J lost 5 bases, and 6 bases lay in between. The CDR3 loop reads CASSGDTGELFF. CDR3 coding DNA: TGTGCCAGCAGCGGCGATACCGGGGAGCTGTTTTTT.

This clonotype was observed a few times. This chain joins TRBV28 and TRBJ1-5; no definite D call. This CDR3 has 16 amino acids. The V and J ends lost 3 bases and 3 bases respectively, with 15 bases between them. Germline V gene lookup returns CDR1 MDHEN and CDR2 SYDVKM. The CDR3 spells CASSFEGLGSNQPQHF. CDR3 sequence (DNA): TGTGCCAGCAGTTTTGAAGGACTGGGGTCCAATCAGCCCCAGCATTTT.

The J gene is TRBJ1-1, the V gene TRBV28; 9 positions match TRBD1. V gave up 5 bases and J gave up 0 bases; unmatched junction bases: 10. Germline CDR1 and CDR2: MDHEN and SYDVKM. This CDR3 is built from 17 residues. DNA of the CDR3: TGTGCCAGCAGTCCCTTGACAGGGGGTTACATGAACACTGAAGCTTTCTTT. It encodes CASSPLTGGYMNTEAFF.

The chain joins TRBV10-3 to TRBJ2-3, with D unclear. Germline CDR1 is ENHRY and CDR2 is SYGVKD. The CDR3 runs to 14 residues. Deletions cut 10 bases from V and 2 bases from J, with 16 bases between. CDR3 amino acids: CATLSAENTDTQYF. CDR3 DNA sequence: TGTGCCACCCTATCGGCAGAAAACACAGATACGCAGTATTTT.

This clonotype was observed once. The chain joins TRBV6-2 or TRBV6-3 to TRBJ1-1, with a weak D call TRBD1 (5 bases). Germline V gives CDR1 MNHEY, CDR2 SVGEGT. The CDR3 spans 16 residues. V shed 0 bases and J shed 3 bases, with 14 bases lying between them. This CDR3 is CASSYSGGKDDTEAFF. The CDR3 coding sequence is TGTGCCAGCAGTTACTCTGGGGGTAAGGACGACACTGAAGCTTTCTTT.

The chain joins TRBV6-2 or TRBV6-3 to TRBJ2-2; D might be TRBD1 or TRBD2, each matching 6 bases. This CDR3 comprises 18 residues. Germline V gene sequence: CDR1 MNHEY, CDR2 SVGEGT. Trimming pared 3 bases from V and 1 base from J, leaving 18 bases between. This CDR3 is CASSYEDGGHRNTGELFF. CDR3 nucleotides: TGTGCCAGCAGTTATGAGGACGGGGGACATCGGAACACCGGGGAGCTGTTTTTT.

This chain uses TRBV20-1 with TRBJ2-3, with TRBD2 matching over 10 bases. The CDR3 consists of 16 residues. With V trimmed by 3 bases and J by 2 bases, 8 bases remained unmatched. Per germline, CDR1 DFQATT and CDR2 SNEGSKA (reference sequence). The CDR3 bases are TGCAGTGCTAGGAAAGGACTAGCGGACCTCACAGATACGCAGTATTTT. As protein: CSARKGLADLTDTQYF.

The rearrangement uses TRBV2 and TRBJ2-1; tentative D call: TRBD2 (6 bases). Trimming cost V 3 bases and J 0 bases, with 9 bases left between them. The CDR3 totals 15 residues. CDR1 and CDR2 (germline): SNHLY, FYNNEI. The CDR3 region has the DNA TGTGCCAGCAGTGATTACGGGGGCTCCTACAATGAGCAGTTCTTC. Its protein is CASSDYGGSYNEQFF.

The V and J genes are TRBV20-1 and TRBJ1-5, with a tentative D call TRBD1 (6 bases). The CDR3 contains 19 residues. CDR1 is DFQATT, CDR2 SNEGSKA, per germline (reference sequence). V shed 0 bases and J shed 1 base, with 22 bases lying between them. For the CDR3, the DNA is TGCAGTGCTAGAGATCTAAGCCCCTCGACAGGATTGAGCAATCAGCCCCAGCATTTT. Amino acid sequence: CSARDLSPSTGLSNQPQHF.

This clonotype was picked up a small number of times. This chain uses TRBV4-1 with TRBJ1-5; the D is unclear. CDR1 is MGHRA, CDR2 YSYEKL, per germline. This CDR3 has 13 amino acids. The ends were cut back, 1 base at V and 1 base at J, with 2 bases in the middle. The CDR3, as DNA: TGCGCCAGCAGCCAAGGGAGCAATCAGCCCCAGCATTTT. Translated: CASSQGSNQPQHF.

The chain uses TRBV20-1 and TRBJ1-2; 7 bases line up with TRBD1. The germline gives CDR1 DFQATT, CDR2 SNEGSKA (reference sequence). This CDR3 comprises 15 residues. V shed 7 bases and J 5 bases; nucleotides not matched to a gene: 16. The CDR3 is CSVVGTDREGYGYTF. The CDR3 DNA follows: TGCAGTGTCGTGGGGACCGACAGGGAAGGATATGGCTACACCTTC.

The rearrangement links TRBV2 to TRBJ1-2, with D maybe TRBD1 (5 bases). V shed 8 bases and J shed 7 bases, with 17 bases lying between them. The germline CDR1 and CDR2 sequences are SNHLY and FYNNEI. The CDR3 has 13 residues. The CDR3 reads CASSLDGGVGYTF. CDR3 DNA: TGTGCCAGCTCACTAGACGGGGGAGTTGGCTACACCTTC.

This clonotype has ten or more counts. The genes are TRBV11-2 and TRBJ2-5; no reliable D call. The V end lost 6 bases, the J end lost 4 bases, and 12 bases lay between the germline ends. The germline CDR1 and CDR2 sequences are SGHAT and FQNNGV. CDR3 length: 13 amino acids. The CDR3 spells CASSPPAAETQYF. CDR3 in DNA: TGTGCCAGCAGTCCTCCGGCGGCAGAGACCCAGTACTTC.